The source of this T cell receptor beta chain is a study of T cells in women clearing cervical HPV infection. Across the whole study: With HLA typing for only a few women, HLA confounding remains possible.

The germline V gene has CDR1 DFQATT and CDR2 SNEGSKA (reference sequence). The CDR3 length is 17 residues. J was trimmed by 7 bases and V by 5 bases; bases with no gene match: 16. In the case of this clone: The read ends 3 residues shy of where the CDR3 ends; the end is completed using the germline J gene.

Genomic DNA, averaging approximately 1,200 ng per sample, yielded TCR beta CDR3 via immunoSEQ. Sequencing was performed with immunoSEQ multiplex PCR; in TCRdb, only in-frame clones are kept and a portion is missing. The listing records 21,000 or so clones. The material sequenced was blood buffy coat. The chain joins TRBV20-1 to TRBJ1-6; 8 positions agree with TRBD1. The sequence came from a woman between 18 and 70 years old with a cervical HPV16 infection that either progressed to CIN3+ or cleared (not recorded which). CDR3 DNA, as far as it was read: TGCAGTGCTCCCCAAACTCAGGGGGCGCTAGGAAATTCACCC. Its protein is CSAPQTQGALGNSP. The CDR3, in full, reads CSAPQTQGALGNSPLHF.